This T cell receptor beta chain was obtained from a study of Ad26.COV2.S vaccination and SARS-CoV-2 variants. Study-level results: Individuals receiving vaccine had higher spike-specific TCR breadth than placebo recipients did. Total T cell responses were possibly underestimated by TCR breadth and depth analyses. After vaccination, substantial breadth of spike-specific CD8+ and CD4+ responses was reported.

V lost 0 bases to trimming and J lost 4 bases, with 8 bases between them. This CDR3 comprises 13 residues. Germline V gene lookup returns CDR1 SGHRS and CDR2 YFSETQ. Clones were sequenced by immunoSEQ multiplex PCR, and TCRdb holds only the in-frame ones, with some missing. The table lists roughly 410,000 clones, 83% of them singletons. Treatment specified: some 20 received Ad26.COV2.S at low or high dose, single or two shots; a few received placebo; per-sample allocation not given. Sampling took place 63 days after the first vaccine or placebo injection. Boston provided a donor who was an adult aged 18-55 years. Comment on this clone: Its antigen remains unidentified. The sample holds other DNA sequences that translate to the same CDR3.

Sample: peripheral blood, taken in a trial of Ad26.COV2.S vaccine versus placebo. The source is a person aged 18-60 years who received the Ad26.COV2.S COVID-19 vaccine or a placebo. The J gene is TRBJ2-7, the V gene TRBV5-1; unclear D gene. CDR3 in DNA: TGCGCCAGCAGCTTGGCCTCCGGATACGAGCAGTACTTC. As protein: CASSLASGYEQYF.